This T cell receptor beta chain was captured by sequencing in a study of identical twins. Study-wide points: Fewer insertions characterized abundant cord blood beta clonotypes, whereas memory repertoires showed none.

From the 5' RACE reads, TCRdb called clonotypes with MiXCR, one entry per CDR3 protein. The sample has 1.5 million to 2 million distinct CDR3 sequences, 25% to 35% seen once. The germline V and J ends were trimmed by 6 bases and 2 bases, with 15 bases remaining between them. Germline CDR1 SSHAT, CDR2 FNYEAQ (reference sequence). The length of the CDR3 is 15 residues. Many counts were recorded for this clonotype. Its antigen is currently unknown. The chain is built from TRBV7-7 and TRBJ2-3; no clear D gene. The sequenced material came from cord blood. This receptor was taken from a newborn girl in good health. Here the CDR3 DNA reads TGTGCCAGCAGTCGGACCACATCCCCCACAGATACGCAGTATTTT. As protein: CASSRTTSPTDTQYF.